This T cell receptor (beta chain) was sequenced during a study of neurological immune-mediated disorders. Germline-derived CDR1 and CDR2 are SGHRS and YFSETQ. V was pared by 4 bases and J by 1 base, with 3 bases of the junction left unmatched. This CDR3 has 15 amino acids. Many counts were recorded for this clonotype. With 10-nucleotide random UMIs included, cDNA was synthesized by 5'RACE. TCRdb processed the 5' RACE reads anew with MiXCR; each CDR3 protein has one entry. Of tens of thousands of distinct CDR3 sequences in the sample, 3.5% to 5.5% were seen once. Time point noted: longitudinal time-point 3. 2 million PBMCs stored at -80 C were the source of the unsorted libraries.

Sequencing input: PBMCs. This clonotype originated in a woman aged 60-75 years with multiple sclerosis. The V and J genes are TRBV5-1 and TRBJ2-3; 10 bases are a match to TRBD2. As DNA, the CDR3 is TGCGCCAGCAGCCCCGGGACTAGCGGCACAGATACGCAGTATTTT. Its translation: CASSPGTSGTDTQYF.